This is a list of T cell receptor beta chains from one sample in a study of T cell responses to AZD1222 COVID-19 vaccine. The assay was immunoSEQ multiplex PCR, and TCRdb's table has in-frame clones only and misses some. The sample carries about 120,000 clones, 80% to 95% recorded once. The material was peripheral blood, obtained on day 0 of AZD1222 vaccination. These receptors all stem from an adult in good health. CDR3s include the opening cysteine and the closing phenylalanine or tryptophan. The D gene is left open where the match is weak. Size is omitted from some rows. Given values are once, few, many or a class for expanded clones.

j_call: TRBJ1-2
v_call: TRBV12-3/TRBV12-4
clone_size: NA
d_call: TRBD1
cdr3_nt: TGTGCCAGCAGATTGACAGGGGTATATGGCTACACCTTC
cdr3_aa: CASRLTGVYGYTF

j_call: TRBJ2-1
v_call: TRBV20-1
clone_size: NA
d_call: TRBD1
cdr3_nt: TGCAGTGCTAGTTCTCCGGGACAGGGGGCGGGTGAGCAGTTCTTC
cdr3_aa: CSASSPGQGAGEQFF

j_call: TRBJ1-1
v_call: TRBV4-3
clone_size: NA
d_call: NA
cdr3_nt: TGCGCCAGCAGCCAAGATGACGGGAACACTGAAGCTTTCTTT
cdr3_aa: CASSQDDGNTEAFF

j_call: TRBJ2-7
v_call: TRBV27
clone_size: NA
d_call: TRBD1
cdr3_nt: TGTGCCAGCAGCCCCTCCGACAGGGCCTCCTACGAGCAGTACTTC
cdr3_aa: CASSPSDRASYEQYF

j_call: TRBJ1-1
v_call: TRBV28
clone_size: few
d_call: NA
cdr3_nt: TGTGCCAGCAGTTTTGAAAGTACTGAAGCTTTCTTT
cdr3_aa: CASSFESTEAFF

j_call: TRBJ2-7
v_call: TRBV7-2
clone_size: NA
d_call: TRBD2
cdr3_nt: TGTGCCAGCAGCTTAGTGCTAGCGGGGGGCTACGAGCAGTACTTC
cdr3_aa: CASSLVLAGGYEQYF

j_call: TRBJ1-2
v_call: TRBV5-4
clone_size: NA
d_call: NA
cdr3_nt: TGTGCCAGCAGCTTGGACAGAAAAGGTGGCTACACCTTC
cdr3_aa: CASSLDRKGGYTF

j_call: TRBJ2-7
v_call: TRBV2
clone_size: NA
d_call: TRBD1
cdr3_nt: TGTGCCAGCAGTCGGGACAGGGCCTACGAGCAGTACTTC
cdr3_aa: CASSRDRAYEQYF

j_call: TRBJ2-3
v_call: TRBV6-2/TRBV6-3
clone_size: NA
d_call: TRBD1
cdr3_nt: TGTGCCAGCAGTACAGGGGGCGAAATAGATACGCAGTATTTT
cdr3_aa: CASSTGGEIDTQYF

j_call: TRBJ1-3
v_call: TRBV25-1
clone_size: few
d_call: NA
cdr3_nt: TGTGCCAGCAGAGACACGGGGAGACAATCTGGAAACACCATATATTTT
cdr3_aa: CASRDTGRQSGNTIYF

j_call: TRBJ1-2
v_call: TRBV5-4
clone_size: NA
d_call: NA
cdr3_nt: TGTGCCAGCAGCCTCCCCGGAGGGACCCGGGCTTATGGCTACACCTTC
cdr3_aa: CASSLPGGTRAYGYTF

j_call: TRBJ1-1
v_call: TRBV27
clone_size: NA
d_call: TRBD1
cdr3_nt: TGTGCCAGCAGTCTCACATTGACAGGGTCCAACACTGAAGCTTTCTTT
cdr3_aa: CASSLTLTGSNTEAFF

j_call: TRBJ1-1
v_call: TRBV5-5
clone_size: NA
d_call: NA
cdr3_nt: TGTGCCAGCAGCTTGGAGGGGGGCAGGAGCACTGAAGCTTTCTTT
cdr3_aa: CASSLEGGRSTEAFF

j_call: TRBJ1-5
v_call: TRBV11-3
clone_size: NA
d_call: NA
cdr3_nt: TGTGCCAGCAGCTTAGGAATCAATCAGCCCCAGCATTTT
cdr3_aa: CASSLGINQPQHF

j_call: TRBJ2-7
v_call: TRBV7-8
clone_size: NA
d_call: NA
cdr3_nt: TGTGCCAGCAGTTTAGTAAGGGACATTATCTCCTACGAGCAGTACTTC
cdr3_aa: CASSLVRDIISYEQYF

j_call: TRBJ1-2
v_call: TRBV7-9
clone_size: once
d_call: NA
cdr3_nt: TGTGCCAGCAGCCCAGGCGTACTACCCTCCATCACCTTC
cdr3_aa: CASSPGVLPSITF

j_call: TRBJ2-6
v_call: TRBV19
clone_size: NA
d_call: NA
cdr3_nt: TGTGCCAGTAGTCCACCTGGGGCCAACGTCCTGACTTTC
cdr3_aa: CASSPPGANVLTF

j_call: TRBJ1-5
v_call: TRBV6-1
clone_size: NA
d_call: TRBD1
cdr3_nt: TGTGCCAGCAGTGAAACAGGGGGAAGACAGCCCCAGCATTTT
cdr3_aa: CASSETGGRQPQHF

j_call: TRBJ2-1
v_call: TRBV5-1
clone_size: NA
d_call: TRBD1
cdr3_nt: TGCGCCAGCAGCTTGGGACAGGGCCTCGATGAGCAGTTCTTC
cdr3_aa: CASSLGQGLDEQFF

j_call: TRBJ1-2
v_call: TRBV29-1
clone_size: NA
d_call: NA
cdr3_nt: TGCAGCGTTGAAGAGCAGGCAGCGCGAGCCCGTGGCTACACCTTC
cdr3_aa: CSVEEQAARARGYTF

j_call: TRBJ2-5
v_call: TRBV13
clone_size: NA
d_call: TRBD2
cdr3_nt: TGTGCCAGCAGCTTCACCGGGTTAGCGGGGGAGGAGACCCAGTACTTC
cdr3_aa: CASSFTGLAGEETQYF

j_call: TRBJ2-2
v_call: TRBV5-4
clone_size: NA
d_call: TRBD1
cdr3_nt: TGTGCCAGCAGGTTGGGGACAGTCGGGGAGCTGTTTTTT
cdr3_aa: CASRLGTVGELFF

j_call: TRBJ1-1
v_call: TRBV5-1
clone_size: NA
d_call: TRBD1
cdr3_nt: TGCGCCAGCAGCTTGGGAGGTTTAGGGAGACAGGGGGCGCACACTGAAGCTTTCTTT
cdr3_aa: CASSLGGLGRQGAHTEAFF

j_call: TRBJ1-3
v_call: TRBV27
clone_size: NA
d_call: NA
cdr3_nt: TGTGCCAGCAGTTCCCTAGCGCGGACGGGAAACACCATATATTTT
cdr3_aa: CASSSLARTGNTIYF

j_call: TRBJ2-7
v_call: TRBV27
clone_size: NA
d_call: NA
cdr3_nt: TGTGCCAGCAGTCCCTCGTGGAGACACTACGAGCAGTACTTC
cdr3_aa: CASSPSWRHYEQYF

j_call: TRBJ2-1
v_call: TRBV7-2
clone_size: NA
d_call: NA
cdr3_nt: TGTGCCAGCAGCCTAACGACAGAGAGCTACAATGAGCAGTTCTTC
cdr3_aa: CASSLTTESYNEQFF

j_call: TRBJ2-7
v_call: TRBV2
clone_size: once
d_call: NA
cdr3_nt: TGTGCCAGCAGTGAATTAACACTCCGGGGAGACTACGAGCAGTACTTC
cdr3_aa: CASSELTLRGDYEQYF

j_call: TRBJ1-6
v_call: TRBV10-3
clone_size: NA
d_call: NA
cdr3_nt: TGTGCCATCGGACCTACAGGGAGTTCACCCCTCCACTTT
cdr3_aa: CAIGPTGSSPLHF

j_call: TRBJ2-2
v_call: TRBV4-2
clone_size: NA
d_call: TRBD1
cdr3_nt: TGTGCCAGCGGCCGGGATTTAAACCGGGACAGGGACCCCGGGGAGCTGTTTTTT
cdr3_aa: CASGRDLNRDRDPGELFF

j_call: TRBJ1-3
v_call: TRBV30
clone_size: NA
d_call: NA
cdr3_nt: TGTGCCTGGAGTGTATTCGATAGGCCCCGGCGTTCTGGAAACACCATATATTTT
cdr3_aa: CAWSVFDRPRRSGNTIYF

j_call: TRBJ1-1
v_call: TRBV11-2
clone_size: once
d_call: NA
cdr3_nt: TGTGCCAGCAGCTTAGAACGGAACACTGAAGCTTTCTTT
cdr3_aa: CASSLERNTEAFF

j_call: TRBJ1-3
v_call: TRBV14
clone_size: NA
d_call: NA
cdr3_nt: TGTGCCAGCAGGGAGACCGGGACGGGAAACACCATATATTTT
cdr3_aa: CASRETGTGNTIYF

j_call: TRBJ1-1
v_call: TRBV5-1
clone_size: NA
d_call: NA
cdr3_nt: TGCGCCAGCAGCCCAAGGGTCCGGGGAGACACTGAAGCTTTCTTT
cdr3_aa: CASSPRVRGDTEAFF

j_call: TRBJ1-2
v_call: TRBV7-9
clone_size: NA
d_call: NA
cdr3_nt: TGTGCCAGCAGCTTTGGCGACAGCCGTATATCCGATGGCTACACCTTC
cdr3_aa: CASSFGDSRISDGYTF

j_call: TRBJ1-4
v_call: TRBV5-5
clone_size: NA
d_call: NA
cdr3_nt: TGTGCCAGCAGCTTGGGCGGTGAAAAACTGTTTTTT
cdr3_aa: CASSLGGEKLFF

j_call: TRBJ2-5
v_call: TRBV7-7
clone_size: NA
d_call: TRBD2
cdr3_nt: TGTGCCAGCAGCTTAGGGGCGGGGGGGACCCAAGAGACCCAGTACTTC
cdr3_aa: CASSLGAGGTQETQYF

j_call: TRBJ1-1
v_call: TRBV11-2
clone_size: NA
d_call: TRBD1
cdr3_nt: TGTGCCAGCAGCTCCCGGACAGGGAGGGGCACTGAAGCTTTCTTT
cdr3_aa: CASSSRTGRGTEAFF

j_call: TRBJ1-5
v_call: TRBV5-1
clone_size: few
d_call: NA
cdr3_nt: TGCGCCAGCAGCGTCGACAGCAATCAGCCCCAGCATTTT
cdr3_aa: CASSVDSNQPQHF

j_call: TRBJ1-4
v_call: TRBV15
clone_size: NA
d_call: NA
cdr3_nt: TGTGCCACCGCGGGGGGGGCACCTAATGAAAAACTGTTTTTT
cdr3_aa: CATAGGAPNEKLFF

j_call: TRBJ1-5
v_call: TRBV5-1
clone_size: NA
d_call: TRBD1
cdr3_nt: TGCGCCAGCAGCCGGACAGGGGGCAATCAGCCCCAGCATTTT
cdr3_aa: CASSRTGGNQPQHF

j_call: TRBJ1-1
v_call: TRBV5-4
clone_size: NA
d_call: NA
cdr3_nt: TGTGCCAGCAGCTCCACAGGGAGGACCGAAGCTTTCTTT
cdr3_aa: CASSSTGRTEAFF